The T cell receptor beta chain described here comes from a study of technical replicates of blood from several donors. Clones were sequenced by immunoSEQ multiplex PCR, and TCRdb holds only the in-frame ones, with some missing. The sample yields 91,000 or so clones, about 96% seen once. This clone has more than one count but fewer than ten. Per germline, CDR1 GTSNPN and CDR2 SVGIG (reference sequence). The CDR3 length is 15 residues. The V and J ends lost 4 bases and 3 bases respectively, with 18 bases between them. The sequenced material came from T cells isolated from PBMCs. This TCR derives from a human donor in good health. V and J are TRBV30 and TRBJ1-1; possible D gene TRBD1, 6 bases. Here the CDR3 reads CAWKINRARYTEAFF. The CDR3 DNA reads as TGTGCCTGGAAAATTAACAGGGCTCGGTACACTGAAGCTTTCTTT.